The rows below give T cell receptor beta chains drawn from one sample of a study of blood T cell repertoires in COVID-19. The method was immunoSEQ multiplex PCR; TCRdb's version includes in-frame clones alone and lacks a portion of them. The table shows about 65,000 clones, with 75% to 90% occurring only once. The sequenced material came from peripheral blood. The origin of the receptors is a man older than 75 with acute or convalescent COVID-19. The CDR3 runs from the conserved cysteine through the conserved F or W. The order of the fields is D gene, V gene, clone size, J gene, CDR3 DNA, CDR3 protein. A D gene is named only where the DNA matches it firmly. Only some rows state a clone size, as once, few, many or a class for expanded clones.

-,TRBV6-5,-,TRBJ2-4,TGTGCCAGCAGGTTGAACAGGGTTACCAAAAACATTCAGTACTTC,CASRLNRVTKNIQYF
TRBD1,TRBV5-8,-,TRBJ2-5,TGTGCCAGCAGCGCGGGAACAGGGGGAGAGACCCAGTACTTC,CASSAGTGGETQYF
TRBD1,TRBV19,-,TRBJ1-2,TGTGCCAGTAGTACCGGACAGGGGAGCGGCTATGGCTACACCTTC,CASSTGQGSGYGYTF
-,TRBV7-8,once,TRBJ2-5,TGTGCCAGCAGCCCCGGGACACAAGAGACCCAGTACTTC,CASSPGTQETQYF
TRBD2,TRBV6-5,-,TRBJ2-2,TGTGCCAGCAGGGGGGGGTCCACAAACACCGGGGAGCTGTTTTTT,CASRGGSTNTGELFF
TRBD1,TRBV6-5,-,TRBJ1-2,TGTGCCAGCAGTTACGGCCGGGACAGGGCCCCTGGCTACACCTTC,CASSYGRDRAPGYTF
-,TRBV6-2/TRBV6-3,-,TRBJ1-2,TGTGCCAGCAGTCTACGGGGAGGGAGCTCCCTCTATGGCTACACCTTC,CASSLRGGSSLYGYTF
-,TRBV25-1,few,TRBJ2-2,TGTGCCAGCAGTGAAACAGGGAGAGGGAACACCGGGGAGCTGTTTTTT,CASSETGRGNTGELFF
TRBD1,TRBV6-2/TRBV6-3,-,TRBJ2-1,TGTGCCAGCAGTTACACTACTGACAGGGGCTTCTACAATGAGCAGTTCTTC,CASSYTTDRGFYNEQFF
-,TRBV6-2/TRBV6-3,-,TRBJ1-2,TGTGCCAGCAGTTACATCCAGAATCCTAACTATGGCTACACCTTC,CASSYIQNPNYGYTF
-,TRBV6-6,-,TRBJ1-6,TGTGCCAGCAGTTACTCCGGTATTTACAGTTCACCCCTCCACTTT,CASSYSGIYSSPLHF
-,TRBV5-1,-,TRBJ2-1,TGCGCCAGCAGCTTGGCCGCGGGGGCGGGTTACAATGAGCAGTTCTTC,CASSLAAGAGYNEQFF
-,TRBV3-1/TRBV3-2,once,TRBJ1-6,TGTGCCAGCAGGCAACTCGGGAGCTCTAATTCACCCCTCCACTTT,CASRQLGSSNSPLHF
TRBD1,TRBV7-9,-,TRBJ1-3,TGTGCCAGCAGCCTCGGACAGGGAGCTGGAAACACCATATATTTT,CASSLGQGAGNTIYF
-,TRBV2,-,TRBJ1-1,TGTGCCAGCATTAAGGGGTCGGGCACTGAAGCTTTCTTT,CASIKGSGTEAFF
TRBD2,TRBV18,-,TRBJ2-7,TGTGCCAGCTCACCAGAGGGACTAGCGGGGGGCTACGAGCAGTACTTC,CASSPEGLAGGYEQYF
TRBD1,TRBV19,-,TRBJ1-1,TGTGCCAGTAGGACTCCGGGACAGGGCCTGAACACTGAAGCTTTCTTT,CASRTPGQGLNTEAFF
TRBD2,TRBV6-5,-,TRBJ2-5,TGTGCCAGCAGTTTAAGACTAGCGGGGGACCAAGAGACCCAGTACTTC,CASSLRLAGDQETQYF